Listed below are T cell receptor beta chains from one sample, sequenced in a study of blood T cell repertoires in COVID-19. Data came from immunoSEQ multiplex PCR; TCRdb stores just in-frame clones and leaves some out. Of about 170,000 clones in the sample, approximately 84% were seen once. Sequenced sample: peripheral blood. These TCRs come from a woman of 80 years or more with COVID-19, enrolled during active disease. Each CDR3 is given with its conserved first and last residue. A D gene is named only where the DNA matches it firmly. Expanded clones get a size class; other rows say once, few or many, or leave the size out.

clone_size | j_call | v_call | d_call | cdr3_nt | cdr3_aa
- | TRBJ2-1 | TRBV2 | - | TGTGCCAGCAGTGAAGCAAGGGGGTCCTACAATGAGCAGTTCTTC | CASSEARGSYNEQFF
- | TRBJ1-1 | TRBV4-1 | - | TGCGCCAGCAGCCAACAGGTAACAGGCACTGAAGCTTTCTTT | CASSQQVTGTEAFF
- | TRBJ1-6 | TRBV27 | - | TGTGCCAGCACCACAGAGGGCCTGAACTATAATTCACCCCTCCACTTT | CASTTEGLNYNSPLHF
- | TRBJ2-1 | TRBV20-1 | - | TGCAGTGCCAGACAGTACAATGAGCAGTTCTTC | CSARQYNEQFF
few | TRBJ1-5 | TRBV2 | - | TGTGCCAGCAGTGGTCAGGGGATGAGCAATCAGCCCCAGCATTTT | CASSGQGMSNQPQHF
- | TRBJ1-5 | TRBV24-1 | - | TGTGCCACCACGGGGGTCCTAAATCAGCCCCAGCATTTT | CATTGVLNQPQHF
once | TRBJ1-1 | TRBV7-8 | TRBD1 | TGTGCCAGCAGCTTGACAGGGGGAGCTTTCTTT | CASSLTGGAFF
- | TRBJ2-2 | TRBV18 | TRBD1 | TGTGCCAGCTCACCACCGGACAGGGTGGCCGCCGGGGAGCTGTTTTTT | CASSPPDRVAAGELFF
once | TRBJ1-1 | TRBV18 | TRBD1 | TGTGCCAGCTCATTGGGACAGGGGAACACTGAAGCTTTCTTT | CASSLGQGNTEAFF
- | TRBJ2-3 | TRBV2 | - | TGTGCCAGCAACAGGGTCAAGACAGATACGCAGTATTTT | CASNRVKTDTQYF
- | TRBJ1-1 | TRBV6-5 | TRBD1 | TGTGCCAGCAGTTACGGACAGGGCTTTGAAGCTTTCTTT | CASSYGQGFEAFF
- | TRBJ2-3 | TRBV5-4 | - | TGTGCCAGCAGCTTGGAAGGCGGGGCCAGGGTTACGCAGTATTTT | CASSLEGGARVTQYF
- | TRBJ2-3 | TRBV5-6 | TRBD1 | TGTGCCAGCAGCTTGGTGGGTCAGGGGGCCACAGATACGCAGTATTTT | CASSLVGQGATDTQYF
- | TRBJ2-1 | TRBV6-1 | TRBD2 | TGTGCCAGCAGTGCGGGACTAGCGGGCCAATTTTTATACAATGAGCAGTTCTTC | CASSAGLAGQFLYNEQFF
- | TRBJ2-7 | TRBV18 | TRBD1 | TGTGCCAGCTCGCCAGTTAGGACAGGGGGAGCCTACGAGCAGTACTTC | CASSPVRTGGAYEQYF
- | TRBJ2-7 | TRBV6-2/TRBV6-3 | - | TGTGCCAGCAGTAGGACAGAATCCTACGAGCAGTACTTC | CASSRTESYEQYF
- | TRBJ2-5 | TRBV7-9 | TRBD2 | TGTGCCAGCAGCCACGGGGGAGGGGAAGAGACCCAGTACTTC | CASSHGGGEETQYF
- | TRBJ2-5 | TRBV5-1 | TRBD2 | TGCGCCAGCAGCGGCTCTAGCGGGAGTGGAGAGACCCAGTACTTC | CASSGSSGSGETQYF
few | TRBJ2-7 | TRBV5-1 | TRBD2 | TGCGCCAGCAGCTTGGCGGGGGGTTCGGATGAGCAGTACTTC | CASSLAGGSDEQYF
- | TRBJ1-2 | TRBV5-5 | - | TGTGCCAGCAGCCTGGACAGATCGGACTATGGCTACACCTTC | CASSLDRSDYGYTF
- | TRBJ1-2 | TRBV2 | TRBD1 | TGTGCCAGCAGGGGTCAGGGGGGAGGCTACACCTTC | CASRGQGGGYTF
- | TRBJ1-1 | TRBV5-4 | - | TGTGCCTGTGCCCAACAGGGACGTACTGAAGCTTTCTTT | CACAQQGRTEAFF
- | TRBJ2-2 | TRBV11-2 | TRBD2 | TGTGCCAGCAGCTTTGATCTAGCGGGAGGGAACACCGGGGAGCTGTTTTTT | CASSFDLAGGNTGELFF
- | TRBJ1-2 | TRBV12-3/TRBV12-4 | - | TGTGCCAGCAGTTTAGGAGGGATCTATGGCTACACCTTC | CASSLGGIYGYTF
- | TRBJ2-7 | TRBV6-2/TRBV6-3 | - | TGTGCCAGCAGTTATTACTACGAGCAGTACTTC | CASSYYYEQYF
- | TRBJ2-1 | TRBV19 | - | TGTGCCAGTAGTATTGGAAACGGGAAGAGGTACAATGAGCAGTTCTTC | CASSIGNGKRYNEQFF
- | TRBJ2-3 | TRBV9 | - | TGTGCCTCCGGGTCAGGGACTAGCACAGATACGCAGTATTTT | CASGSGTSTDTQYF
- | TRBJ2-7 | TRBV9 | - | TGTGCCAGCAGCTCTCTATCCCGCGAGCAGTACTTC | CASSSLSREQYF
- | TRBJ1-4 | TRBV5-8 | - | TGTGCCAGCAGCTTGGGCCCGGGTCTCGAAAAACTGTTTTTT | CASSLGPGLEKLFF
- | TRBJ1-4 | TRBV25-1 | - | TGTGCCAGCAGTGAACCCCACCCTATTAATGAAAAACTGTTTTTT | CASSEPHPINEKLFF
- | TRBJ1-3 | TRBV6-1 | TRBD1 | TGTGCCAGCAGTGAAGAAGGGACAGGGTGGAACACCATATATTTT | CASSEEGTGWNTIYF
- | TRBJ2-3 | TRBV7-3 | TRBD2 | TGTGCCAGCAGCTCCCTAGCGGGGGGGCCCGATACGCAGTATTTT | CASSSLAGGPDTQYF
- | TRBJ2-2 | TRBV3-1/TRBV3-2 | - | TGTGCCAGCAGCCAACTGGCGGGGAACACCGGGGAGCTGTTTTTT | CASSQLAGNTGELFF
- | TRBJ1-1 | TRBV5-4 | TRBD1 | TGTGCCAGCAGCACGACAGGGGGCTTTGGCACTGAAGCTTTCTTT | CASSTTGGFGTEAFF
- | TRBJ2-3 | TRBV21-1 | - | TGTGCCAGCAGCAAAGATCGGGGGAACACAGATACGCAGTATTTT | CASSKDRGNTDTQYF
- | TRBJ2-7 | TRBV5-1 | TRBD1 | TGCGCCAGCAGCTTGGAACAACAGGGGGCTTCCTACGAGCAGTACTTC | CASSLEQQGASYEQYF
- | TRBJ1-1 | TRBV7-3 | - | TGTGCCAGCAGCCCCGCGGGCAGAAACACTGAAGCTTTCTTT | CASSPAGRNTEAFF
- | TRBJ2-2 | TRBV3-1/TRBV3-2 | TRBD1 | TGTGCCAGCAGCCAAGGCCAAGCAGGGGGACGGTACGGGGAGCTGTTTTTT | CASSQGQAGGRYGELFF
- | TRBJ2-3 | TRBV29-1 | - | TGCAGCTCATGGGGCAGGGGAACAGATACGCAGTATTTT | CSSWGRGTDTQYF
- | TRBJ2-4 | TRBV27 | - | TGTGCCAGCAGTTCGGGTGGGTCGGGCAAAAACATTCAGTACTTC | CASSSGGSGKNIQYF
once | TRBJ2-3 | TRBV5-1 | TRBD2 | TGCGCCAGCACCATAGCGGGAACAAACCCGACCCGCACAGATACGCAGTATTTT | CASTIAGTNPTRTDTQYF
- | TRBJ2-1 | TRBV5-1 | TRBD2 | TGCGCCAGCAGCTTGGCTCTAGCGGGAGTCCAGGAGCAGTTCTTC | CASSLALAGVQEQFF
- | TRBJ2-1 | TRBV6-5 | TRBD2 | TGTGCCAGCAGTTTCGGACTAGCGGGAGTCACTGAGCAGTTCTTC | CASSFGLAGVTEQFF
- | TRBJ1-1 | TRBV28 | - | TGTGCCAGCAGATACTCCGGGGGTCGAGTTGAAGCTTTCTTT | CASRYSGGRVEAFF
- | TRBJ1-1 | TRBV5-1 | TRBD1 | TGCGCCAGCAGCTTGGGGGGGACAGCGAACACTGAAGCTTTCTTT | CASSLGGTANTEAFF
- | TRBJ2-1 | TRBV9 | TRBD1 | TGTGCCAGCAGCGTCCTCGGGACAGATCTCTCCTACAATGAGCAGTTCTTC | CASSVLGTDLSYNEQFF
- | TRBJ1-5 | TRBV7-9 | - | TGTGCCAGCAGCTTCGATGGGGCTGGCAATCAGCCCCAGCATTTT | CASSFDGAGNQPQHF
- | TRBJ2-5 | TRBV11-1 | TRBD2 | TGTGCCAGCAGCCCAGGGACTAGTGGGCAAGAGACCCAGTACTTC | CASSPGTSGQETQYF
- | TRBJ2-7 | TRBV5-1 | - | TGCGCCAGCCAGTCCTCGGCGGGGTCCTACGAGCAGTACTTC | CASQSSAGSYEQYF
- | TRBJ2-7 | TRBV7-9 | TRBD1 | TGTGCCAGCAGCTTAGTGACAGGGTCGGGGGAGCAGTACTTC | CASSLVTGSGEQYF
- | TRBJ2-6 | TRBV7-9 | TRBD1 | TGTGCCAGCAGCCTGGGGACAGGGGGCTCAGGGGCCAACGTCCTGACTTTC | CASSLGTGGSGANVLTF
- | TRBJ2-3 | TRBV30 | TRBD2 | TGTGCCTCCCACTTAGCGGGACGGGGGGATACGCAGTATTTT | CASHLAGRGDTQYF
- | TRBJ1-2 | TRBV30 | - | TGTGCCTGGAGTGTACATATCTCTAACTATGGCTACACCTTC | CAWSVHISNYGYTF
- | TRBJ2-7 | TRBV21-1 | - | TGTGCCAGCAGCAGCCGGGACAGGGGGGTGTACGAGCAGTACTTC | CASSSRDRGVYEQYF
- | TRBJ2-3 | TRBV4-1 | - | TGCGCCAGCAGCACAACCGGGGAGGATACGCAGTATTTT | CASSTTGEDTQYF